The 26 T cell receptor beta chains below come from one sample, sequenced in a study of low-dose radiotherapy and immunotherapy resistance in tumors. The time point: after trial treatment. Treatment defined: LDRT plus nivolumab, ipilimumab, low-dose cyclophosphamide and aspirin (RACIN trial). With TRAV- and TRBV-specific primers, first-strand cDNA was made, covering the alpha and beta chains. PCR amplification of the TCRs was performed with Phusion for approximately 20 PCR cycles, and it relied on a constant-region primer together with a V-primer adapter. One entry per CDR3 protein results from TCRdb running MiXCR on the reads. The data contain around 80,000 distinct CDR3 sequences, about a sixth of them singletons. The source was PBMCs, collected after low-dose radiotherapy plus immunotherapy. The receptors here all came from a male donor with prostate cancer.

A remark on this clonotype: A far larger clone is a single base away, which makes a read error likely. This rearrangement joins TRBV24-1 to TRBJ2-7, with 12 bases lining up with TRBD2. Germline CDR1 reads KGHDR; CDR2 reads SFDVKD. Trimming took 2 bases from V and 7 from J; bases not matched to a gene: 11. The CDR3 is 17 residues long. CDR3 nucleotide sequence: TGTGCCACCAGTGATTCCGGGACTAGCGGGCGGTTCAATGAGCAGTACTTC. As protein: CATSDSGTSGRFNEQYF.

There are many counts of this clonotype. The V gene is TRBV6-2 or TRBV6-3, the J gene TRBJ2-4; 10 bases line up with TRBD1. The CDR3 contains 14 residues. Germline CDR1 reads MNHEY; CDR2 reads SVGEGT. The V and J ends lost 5 bases and 5 bases, in that order; junction bases with no gene match: 3. The CDR3 spells CASSRDRGQNIQYF. DNA for the CDR3: TGTGCCAGCAGTCGGGACAGGGGTCAAAACATTCAGTACTTC.

The count of this clonotype is one. The gene calls are TRBV5-3 and TRBJ2-7, with 13 bases lining up with TRBD2. TRBV5-3 is an open reading frame whose function is uncertain. This CDR3 has 13 residues. The trim removed 8 bases at V and 13 bases at J, leaving 12 bases unmatched. The CDR3 nucleotides are TGTGCCAGCAGCCCAGGACTAGCGGGAGTGTATTACTTC. It translates to CASSPGLAGVYYF.

About this clonotype itself: A far bigger clonotype differs at one base, so this is likely a read error. The V and J genes are TRBV28 and TRBJ2-1; 9 bases match TRBD2. With 3 bases clipped from V and 10 bases from J, the junction kept 10 bases outside the gene matches. This CDR3 region has 15 residues. CDR1 and CDR2 from the germline V gene are MDHEN and SYDVKM. CDR3 region: CASSLGGGASYEQFF. In nucleotides, the CDR3 is TGTGCCAGCAGTTTGGGCGGGGGGGCCTCCTACGAGCAGTTCTTC.

In the case of this clonotype: This likely traces to a read error, being one base from a far larger clone. The chain uses TRBV5-8 and TRBJ2-7; 8 bases are shared with TRBD1. V gave up 4 bases and J gave up 6 bases; unmatched junction bases: 12. The germline CDR1 and CDR2 sequences are SGHTS and YDEGEE. CDR3 size: 15 residues. In nucleotides, the CDR3 is TGTGCCAGCAGCCTATCCGGGACAGGCTCAGCCGAGCAGTACTTC. Translation gives CASSLSGTGSAEQYF.

At least ten counts were recorded for this clonotype. The chain couples TRBV6-1 to TRBJ2-1; D uncertain. V lost 6 bases, J lost 1 base, and 13 bases lay in between. Germline V gene data show CDR1 as MNHNS and CDR2 as SASEGT. CDR3 length: 15 amino acids. CDR3 coding DNA: TGTGCCAGCAGCGGAAGACTGCAATCCTACAATGAGCAGTTCTTC. Amino acids: CASSGRLQSYNEQFF.

This clonotype occurred many times. The V and J genes are TRBV26 and TRBJ2-7; the D call of TRBD1 is as the table states it, not checked on the DNA. TRBV26 is given as a pseudogene. The CDR3 covers 14 residues. The CDR3 DNA follows: TGTGCCAGCAGTTCCCGGACAGCCCCCTACGAGCAGTACTTC. This translates into CASSSRTAPYEQYF.

This chain uses TRBV14 with TRBJ2-1; TRBD2 might be the D (6 bases). This CDR3 is 16 amino acids long. V lost 1 base and J 0 bases, leaving 10 bases between the germline ends. Germline CDR1 reads SGHDN; CDR2 reads FVKESK. CDR3: CASSQGGELSYNEQFF. The CDR3 coding sequence is TGTGCCAGCAGCCAAGGGGGGGAGCTCTCCTACAATGAGCAGTTCTTC.

In the case of this clonotype: A much larger clone sits a single nucleotide away, making a read error possible. The chain combines TRBV30 with TRBJ1-5; D is possibly TRBD2 (5 bases). The last part of the DNA fits TRBJ2-3 better; the J call may be wrong. The CDR3 runs to 14 residues. Per germline, CDR1 GTSNPN and CDR2 SVGIG (reference sequence). The CDR3 spells CAWSVGIRGQPQYF. In DNA, the CDR3 is TGTGCCTGGAGTGTTGGCATTCGGGGTCAGCCCCAGTATTTT.

The chain employs TRBV5-1 and TRBJ2-2; TRBD2 is a possible D gene (6 bases). Trimming removed 5 bases from V and 5 bases from J, with 19 bases in between. CDR1 is SGHRS, CDR2 YFSETQ, per germline. This CDR3 has 16 amino acids. DNA for the CDR3: TGCGCCAGCAGGCCGCGAGTCCAGGGAGGTACCGGGGAGCTGTTTTTT. Its protein is CASRPRVQGGTGELFF. Full variable domain (remainder filled in from reference TRBV5-1 and TRBJ2-2): KAGVTQTPRYLIKTRGQQVTLSCSPISGHRSVSWYQQTPGQGLQFLFEYFSETQRNKGNFPGRFSGRQFSNSRSEMNVSTLELGDSALYLCASRPRVQGGTGELFFGEGSRLTVL.

This clonotype came up many times. The chain employs TRBV20-1 and TRBJ1-4; tentative D call: TRBD1 (6 bases). This CDR3 region has 15 residues. CDR1 and CDR2 from the germline V gene are DFQATT and SNEGSKA (reference sequence). The V end was cut by 8 bases, the J end by 1 base, with 17 bases between. This CDR3 reads CSPQAGAGTNEKLFF. CDR3 in DNA: TGCAGTCCCCAGGCGGGGGCGGGAACTAATGAAAAACTGTTTTTT.

The table lists this clonotype with many counts. The chain carries TRBV30 and TRBJ2-7; 7 positions match TRBD2. The V gene's germline CDR1 is GTSNPN and CDR2 SVGIG (reference sequence). V lost 2 bases to trimming and J lost 3 bases; unmatched junction nucleotides: 7. The CDR3 has 14 residues. The CDR3 protein is CAWSRTGTIYEQYF. CDR3 bases: TGTGCCTGGAGTCGTACCGGGACTATCTACGAGCAGTACTTC.

The table lists this clonotype with many counts. V is TRBV20-1 and J is TRBJ2-7; possibly TRBD1 for D (6 bases). The V and J ends lost 7 bases and 3 bases respectively, with 25 bases between them. CDR3 size: 16 residues. Germline V lookup: CDR1 DFQATT, CDR2 SNEGSKA (reference sequence). The CDR3 spells CSVPKGTPSYGYEQYF. The CDR3, as DNA: TGCAGTGTTCCGAAGGGGACACCATCGTATGGCTACGAGCAGTACTTC.

This clonotype was observed many times. V and J are TRBV12-3 or TRBV12-4 and TRBJ2-2; D might be TRBD1 (6 bases). The CDR3 runs 15 residues. The V and J ends lost 5 bases and 0 bases respectively, with 10 bases between them. For the CDR3, the DNA is TGTGCCAGCAGTGCCGGGACATCGAACACCGGGGAGCTGTTTTTT. It codes for CASSAGTSNTGELFF.

This clonotype was counted a single time. A far larger clone differs by one base, so this is likely a read error. V usage is TRBV27 and J usage is TRBJ2-3; 11 positions match TRBD2. The CDR3 loop spans 15 amino acids. The ends lost 6 bases at V and 4 bases at J; junction bases unmatched: 6. Germline V lookup: CDR1 MNHEY, CDR2 SMNVEV (reference sequence). The CDR3 spells CASSTSGSASDTQYF. The CDR3 nucleotides are TGTGCCAGCAGCACTAGCGGGAGTGCGTCAGATACGCAGTATTTT.

This clonotype was counted many times. J is TRBJ2-2 and V is TRBV5-1; either TRBD1 or TRBD2 may supply D (5 bases each). The CDR3 contains 14 residues. With 5 bases removed from V and 4 bases from J, the gap between germline ends came to 12 bases. CDR1 and CDR2 from the germline V gene are SGHRS and YFSETQ. For the CDR3, the DNA is TGCGCCAGCAGAGGGACGATCTTCACCGGGGAGCTGTTTTTT. Encoded protein: CASRGTIFTGELFF.

Note on this clonotype: A far larger clone is only one base removed, so a read error is likely. The chain couples TRBV3-1 to TRBJ2-7, with 9 bases fitting TRBD2. Germline CDR1 and CDR2: LGHDT and YNNKEL (reference sequence). V dropped 0 bases and J dropped 7; count of bases not matched to a gene: 7. The CDR3 is 15 residues long. The CDR3 sequence is CASSQDASGKNEQYF. The CDR3 nucleotides read TGTGCCAGCAGCCAAGATGCTAGCGGGAAAAATGAGCAGTACTTC.

In this sample, this clonotype turned up many times. The V gene is TRBV9, the J gene TRBJ2-3, with D perhaps matching TRBD2 (6 bases). Germline CDR1 and CDR2: SGDLS and YYNGEE. Between the trimmed V and J ends, which lost 3 bases and 3 bases, there was a span of 17 bases. The CDR3 is made up of 16 amino acids. CDR3 nucleotides: TGTGCCAGCAGCGAAACTAGCTATTCGCGGACAGATACGCAGTATTTT. Translating gives CASSETSYSRTDTQYF.

This clonotype came up many times. The chain links TRBV30 to TRBJ2-7; 9 nucleotides align to TRBD2. Germline assignment: CDR1 GTSNPN and CDR2 SVGIG (reference sequence). After removal of 2 bases from V and 4 bases from J, the junction contained 6 bases not matched to a gene. The CDR3 covers 14 residues. CDR3 coding DNA: TGTGCCTGGAGTTCACGAGCGGGAGGTTACGAGCAGTACTTC. It codes for CAWSSRAGGYEQYF. Full variable domain (missing parts from reference TRBV30 and TRBJ2-7): SQTIHQWPATLVQPVGSPLSLECTVEGTSNPNLYWYRQAAGRGLQLLFYSVGIGQISSEVPQNLSASRPQDRQFILSSKKLLLSDSGFYLCAWSSRAGGYEQYFGPGTRLTVT.

This clonotype was seen a few times. This sequence joins TRBV20-1 and TRBJ2-7; D remains unclear. The germline V gene has CDR1 DFQATT and CDR2 SNEGSKA (reference sequence). V lost 2 bases and J lost 1, with 15 bases in between. The CDR3 consists of 15 residues. CDR3 DNA sequence: TGCAGTGCTAGAAGGCCCCTGGCTGGGTCCTACGAGCAGTACTTC. Translated, it gives CSARRPLAGSYEQYF.

This clonotype was counted ten times or more. In DNA form, the CDR3 reads TGTGCCAGCAGCTTGGGGGGGTGGGGCAATCAGCCCCAGCATTTT. Its translation is CASSLGGWGNQPQHF. The V call is TRBV7-2, the J call TRBJ1-5, with TRBD1 as a possible D gene (5 bases). The germline V gene has CDR1 SGHTA and CDR2 FQGNSA. This CDR3 has 15 residues. Trimming removed 3 bases at V and 2 bases at J, with 11 bases between.

This clonotype was seen just once. The V and J genes are TRBV27 and TRBJ2-7, with TRBD2 as a possible D gene (5 bases). Trimming removed 0 bases at V and 6 bases at J, with 18 bases between. This CDR3 comprises 16 residues. The V gene's germline CDR1 is MNHEY and CDR2 SMNVEV (reference sequence). CDR3 nucleotides: TGTGCCAGCAGTTTATCGTTATCCAGCACTAGGAGCGAGCAGTACTTC. As protein: CASSLSLSSTRSEQYF.

This clonotype has ten or more counts. In nucleotides, the CDR3 is TGTGCCAGCAGCTTAGTGCCGGGTAATCCAAATGGCTACACCTTC. Its translation: CASSLVPGNPNGYTF. This sequence joins TRBV7-6 and TRBJ1-2; no firm D call. The germline CDR1 and CDR2 sequences are SGHVS and FNYEAQ. The CDR3 totals 15 residues. V was trimmed by 1 base and J by 6 bases, leaving 15 bases between them.

This clonotype was detected many times. V is TRBV20-1 and J is TRBJ1-4; 7 positions agree with TRBD1. CDR1 is DFQATT and CDR2 is SNEGSKA in the germline V gene (reference sequence). J gave up 7 bases and V 3 bases, and 11 bases lay outside the gene matches. This CDR3 has 15 residues. CDR3 bases: TGCAGTGCTAGCGGGGAGGAAAAGGGGGCTGAAAAACTGTTTTTT. This sequence encodes CSASGEEKGAEKLFF.

Many counts were recorded for this clonotype. The chain employs TRBV28 and TRBJ1-5, with 8 nucleotides matching TRBD1. This CDR3 has 14 amino acids. With V trimmed by 6 bases and J by 3 bases, 4 bases remained unmatched. Germline loops: CDR1 MDHEN, CDR2 SYDVKM. CDR3 sequence (DNA): TGTGCCAGCAGGGGGGACAGGCCCAATCAGCCCCAGCATTTT. Translating gives CASRGDRPNQPQHF. The full variable domain, its missing parts supplied by reference TRBV28 and TRBJ1-5, is DVKVTQSSRYLVKRTGEKVFLECVQDMDHENMFWYRQDPGLGLRLIYFSYDVKMKEKGDIPEGYSVSREKKERFSLILESASTNQTSMYLCASRGDRPNQPQHFGDGTRLSIL.

The sample holds many counts of this clonotype. The CDR3 spells CSADRDRAYEQYF. CDR3 in DNA: TGCAGTGCCGATCGGGACAGGGCTTATGAGCAGTACTTC. This sequence joins TRBV20-1 and TRBJ2-7; 9 positions agree with TRBD1. Germline CDR1 and CDR2: DFQATT and SNEGSKA (reference sequence). After removal of 6 bases from V and 7 bases from J, the junction contained 10 bases not matched to a gene. The CDR3 has 13 amino acids.